At least ten counts were recorded for the clone carrying this T cell receptor beta chain. Its cognate antigen is unknown. Germline V CDR1 and CDR2: GTSNPN, SVGIG (reference sequence). Germline trimming cut 8 bases from V and 0 bases from J; bases unmatched to any gene: 7. There are 14 residues in the CDR3. Via MiXCR, TCRdb re-called the PCR reads. Of about 28,000 clones in the sample, around 16% were seen once. This sample stems from a study of metastatic and nonmetastatic thyroid tumors. Study results and limitations: Malignant thyroid tumors reportedly exceeded benign nodules significantly in TCR beta diversity, with the difference appearing in blood and tumor.

The entire patient cohort was treatment-naive prior to thyroid surgery. Sequencing input: blood. The source of this sequence is a female donor with papillary thyroid cancer or a benign thyroid nodule (not recorded which). Some clones in this sample may be carry-over from other donors' samples. The chain links TRBV30 to TRBJ2-1; TRBD2 agrees at 7 bases. Written as DNA, the CDR3 is TGTGCCGGGATAACTAGCGTCTCCTACAATGAGCAGTTCTTC. Translated: CAGITSVSYNEQFF.